The 31 T cell receptor beta chains below all came from one sample that was sequenced in a study of T cell repertoires in cytomegalovirus infection (dated by TCRdb to about 2019). The treatment or condition label here, explained by the study, means: in vitro stimulation with specific CMV peptide epitopes to enrich CMV-specific T cells. Sequencing was carried out with an Illumina HiSeq 1500. Starting from the raw public reads, TCRdb applied fastp trimming at Q25, assembled clones with MiXCR and retained in-frame beta chains. A single entry per CDR3 protein holds the most common genes and DNA from its merged rows. The sample table lists tens of thousands of distinct CDR3 sequences, about 45% of them with a count of one. The ten largest make up 85% to 95% of the sample. Their recognized antigens are unknown. The sample was CD8+ T cells from cultured PBMCs, taken from culture after CMV antigen stimulation. These receptors all come from a human donor in good health (CMV status not recorded). Some clones in this sample may be carry-over from other donors' samples.

This chain joins TRBV7-7 and TRBJ1-2, with D unresolved. This CDR3 has 11 residues. V gave up 4 bases and J gave up 7 bases, with 7 bases separating them. Germline loops: CDR1 SSHAT, CDR2 FNYEAQ (reference sequence). This CDR3 is CASSSEGGYTF. CDR3 coding DNA: TGTGCCAGCAGCTCGGAGGGTGGCTACACCTTC.

This clonotype was observed many times. The gene calls are TRBV7-8 and TRBJ1-1, with D possibly being TRBD1 (6 bases). Trimming removed 5 bases from V and 4 bases from J, with 11 bases in between. The germline V gene encodes CDR1 SGHVS and CDR2 FQNEAQ. The CDR3 has 13 amino acids. CDR3 amino acids: CASSVQGGTEAFF. The DNA for the CDR3 is TGTGCCAGCAGCGTACAGGGAGGCACTGAAGCTTTCTTT.

V is TRBV7-2 and J is TRBJ1-3; D might be TRBD1 (6 bases). V was cut by 5 bases and J by 9 bases, with 17 bases left in between. The CDR3 covers 14 residues. Germline-derived CDR1 and CDR2 are SGHTA and FQGNSA. CDR3 residues: CASSPDGTLGTIYF. The CDR3 bases are TGTGCCAGCAGCCCCGACGGGACACTCGGCACCATATATTTT.

The V call is TRBV6-6, the J call TRBJ1-2; no clear D gene. The CDR3 runs 13 residues. From germline, CDR1 is MNHNY and CDR2 SVGAGI (reference sequence). Trimming removed 6 bases at V and 7 bases at J, with 15 bases between. CDR3 protein: CASSLDGKGGYTF. The CDR3 DNA reads as TGTGCCAGCAGCCTCGACGGGAAAGGTGGCTACACCTTC.

In this sample, this clonotype turned up a few times. This chain links TRBV6-5 with TRBJ2-7; 8 positions agree with TRBD1. Germline values: CDR1 MNHEY, CDR2 SVGAGI. The junction had 7 bases not matched to a gene; V was cut back by 2 bases and J by 4 bases. CDR3 size: 15 residues. The DNA of the CDR3 is TGTGCCAGCAGTTACAGAGGTCAGGGGGCTTACGAGCAGTACTTC. Residues: CASSYRGQGAYEQYF.

The chain combines TRBV11-2 with TRBJ2-7; D is undetermined. This CDR3 comprises 17 residues. Trimming left V 3 bases short and J 2 bases short, with 20 bases between. CDR1 is SGHAT, CDR2 FQNNGV, per germline. CDR3: CASSFPPLPTATYEQYF. CDR3 in DNA: TGTGCCAGCAGCTTCCCACCTCTCCCGACCGCGACCTACGAGCAGTACTTC.

The genes are TRBV6-2 or TRBV6-3 and TRBJ1-5; D is unresolved. V lost 2 bases and J lost 0, with 17 bases in between. The germline CDR1 and CDR2 sequences are MNHEY and SVGEGT. CDR3 size: 18 residues. DNA of the CDR3: TGTGCCAGCAGTTACCCAACCCCTCTTAAGTATAGCAATCAGCCCCAGCATTTT. Translating it yields CASSYPTPLKYSNQPQHF.

V usage is TRBV11-2 and J usage is TRBJ1-4, with no clear D. The CDR3 is 13 residues long. The germline V gene has CDR1 SGHAT and CDR2 FQNNGV. Trimming pared 6 bases from V and 8 bases from J, leaving 13 bases between. CDR3 sequence reads: CASSLTDWEKLFF. DNA for the CDR3: TGTGCCAGCAGTTTAACTGATTGGGAAAAACTGTTTTTT.

This chain connects TRBV3-1 to TRBJ2-7; D unclear. Germline CDR1 reads LGHDT; CDR2 reads YNNKEL (reference sequence). This CDR3 comprises 15 residues. The V gene lost 4 bases and the J gene lost 0 bases, with 13 bases spanning the gap. The CDR3 DNA follows: TGTGCCAGCAGCCTACGACCCTCGAGCTCCTACGAGCAGTACTTC. Its translation: CASSLRPSSSYEQYF.

V and J are TRBV7-6 and TRBJ1-2, with no clear D. Germline CDR1 reads SGHVS; CDR2 reads FNYEAQ. V lost 1 base and J lost 6, with 9 bases in between. This CDR3 is built from 13 residues. The CDR3 loop reads CASSLGQVDGYTF. CDR3 nucleotides: TGTGCCAGCAGCTTAGGGCAGGTGGATGGCTACACCTTC.

A word on this clonotype: Because the CDR3 is missing its conserved closing phenylalanine or tryptophan, this is likely a read error. Because the CDR3's place on the DNA is in doubt, the DNA is left out and the CDR3 is given as listed by TCRdb. The chain employs TRBV7-2 and TRBJ1-1; TRBD1 reflects the table's D call only, with no check against the DNA. Both ends counted, the CDR3 spans 10 residues. From germline, CDR1 is SGHTA and CDR2 FQGNSA. The CDR3 spells CASSPYPGQL.

The chain recombines TRBV18 with TRBJ1-1; no reliable D call. V lost 4 bases and J 0 bases, leaving 12 bases between the germline ends. The CDR3 covers 15 residues. Per germline, CDR1 KGHSH and CDR2 LQKENI. The DNA for the CDR3 is TGTGCCAGCTCACTAGCCTCCGGGGTGAACACTGAAGCTTTCTTT. Translation gives CASSLASGVNTEAFF.

V usage is TRBV2 and J usage is TRBJ2-1; TRBD2 agrees at 11 bases. Trimming at V came to 5 bases and at J to 3 bases, leaving 18 bases not matched to a gene. The CDR3 is 20 residues long. From germline, CDR1 is SNHLY and CDR2 FYNNEI. The CDR3 DNA is TGTGCCAGCAGTCTTCGGGGGACTAGCGGACTGCGGCCCATCTACAATGAGCAGTTCTTC. The encoded protein is CASSLRGTSGLRPIYNEQFF.

The chain joins TRBV6-5 to TRBJ2-7, with a possible D match to TRBD1 (6 bases). Germline V CDR1 and CDR2: MNHEY, SVGAGI. Trimming left V 6 bases short and J 6 bases short, with 15 bases between. This CDR3 comprises 13 residues. In nucleotides, the CDR3 is TGTGCCAGCAGCCTCACAGGGCCCGGCGAGCAGTACTTC. Translation gives CASSLTGPGEQYF.

J is TRBJ2-5 and V is TRBV11-2; 7 bases are shared with TRBD1. This CDR3 is built from 13 residues. With V trimmed by 2 bases and J by 4 bases, 1 base remained unmatched. Germline CDR1 reads SGHAT; CDR2 reads FQNNGV. For the CDR3, the DNA is TGTGCCAGCAGCTTATACAGGGGAGAGACCCAGTACTTC. Translated: CASSLYRGETQYF. Full variable domain (missing parts from reference TRBV11-2 and TRBJ2-5): EAGVAQSPRYKIIEKRQSVAFWCNPISGHATLYWYQQILGQGPKLLIQFQNNGVVDDSQLPKDRFSAERLKGVDSTLKIQPAKLEDSAVYLCASSLYRGETQYFGPGTRLLVL.

V usage is TRBV28 and J usage is TRBJ2-4, with D hard to call. The germline V gene encodes CDR1 MDHEN and CDR2 SYDVKM. Between the trimmed V and J ends, which lost 9 bases and 1 base, there was a span of 13 bases. The length of the CDR3 is 14 residues. CDR3 bases: TGTGCCAGTACAGTTTCTACGGCCAAAAACATTCAGTACTTC. Translation: CASTVSTAKNIQYF.

The chain combines TRBV7-9 with TRBJ1-3; D gene ambiguous. V dropped 5 bases and J dropped 1 base, with 9 bases sitting between them. The CDR3 sequence is 14 residues long. Germline V gene data show CDR1 as SEHNR and CDR2 as FQNEAQ (reference sequence). DNA for the CDR3: TGTGCCAGCAGCCCGACGGAATCTGGAAACACCATATATTTT. It encodes CASSPTESGNTIYF.

The genes are TRBV7-8 and TRBJ2-7, with D perhaps TRBD2 (5 bases). Trimming took 1 base from V and 3 from J, leaving 13 bases between them. Germline V lookup: CDR1 SGHVS, CDR2 FQNEAQ. This CDR3 has 15 residues. CDR3 sequence reads: CASSLVEGVGYEQYF. In nucleotides, the CDR3 is TGTGCCAGCAGCTTAGTTGAGGGAGTGGGCTACGAGCAGTACTTC. The entire variable domain, with the rest obtained from reference TRBV7-8 and TRBJ2-7, is as follows: GAGVSQSPRYKVAKRGQDVALRCDPISGHVSLFWYQQALGQGPEFLTYFQNEAQLDKSGLPSDRFFAERPEGSVSTLKIQRTQQEDSAVYLCASSLVEGVGYEQYFGPGTRLTVT.

This clonotype was recorded a few times. The genes are TRBV28 and TRBJ1-5, with 8 bases aligning to TRBD1. The V gene end was trimmed by 5 bases and the J gene end by 2 bases; junction bases not matched to a gene: 5. Germline V CDR1 and CDR2: MDHEN, SYDVKM. The CDR3 is made up of 15 amino acids. CDR3 sequence: CASSHRGDGNQPQHF. CDR3 DNA: TGTGCCAGCAGTCACAGGGGGGATGGCAATCAGCCCCAGCATTTT.

V usage is TRBV10-3 and J usage is TRBJ2-6; D remains unclear. The length of the CDR3 is 17 residues. V was shortened by 4 bases and J by 1 base, with 14 bases between the two germline ends. The germline CDR1 and CDR2 sequences are ENHRY and SYGVKD. The DNA for the CDR3 is TGTGCCATCAGTGTCTTTCACGAAAAGTCTGGGGCCAACGTCCTGACTTTC. It yields the protein CAISVFHEKSGANVLTF.

This clonotype was recorded a few times. This chain uses TRBV11-2 with TRBJ1-5; a possible D gene is TRBD1 (6 bases). With 0 bases removed from V and 7 bases from J, the gap between germline ends came to 13 bases. Germline V gene lookup returns CDR1 SGHAT and CDR2 FQNNGV. This CDR3 has 15 amino acids. The CDR3 sequence is CASSLDTGLGQPQHF. Here the CDR3 DNA reads TGTGCCAGCAGCTTAGATACAGGGCTAGGACAGCCCCAGCATTTT.

Details on this clonotype: At one of its ends the junction is not consistent with the germline gene, which may arise from a read error. The chain recombines TRBV7-2 with TRBJ1-1; the D gene is possibly TRBD1 (5 bases). The CDR3 loop spans 16 amino acids. Germline-derived CDR1 and CDR2 are SGHTA and FQGNSA. Here the CDR3 DNA reads TGTGCCAGCATCTTAGCTTCTAGGGGCTCGAACACTGAAGCTTCCTTT. Translated, it gives CASILASRGSNTEASF.

The chain recombines TRBV7-8 with TRBJ2-5; 7 nucleotides align to TRBD2. CDR3 length: 14 amino acids. Germline V CDR1 and CDR2: SGHVS, FQNEAQ. V trimming: 5 bases; J trimming: 2 bases; junction bases outside the gene matches: 5. Here the CDR3 DNA reads TGTGCCAGCAGCCGGGGGAGGGTACAAGAGACCCAGTACTTC. Its translation is CASSRGRVQETQYF.

This clonotype was seen ten or more times. The chain is built from TRBV7-2 and TRBJ2-3; the D gene is possibly TRBD2 (5 bases). In germline, CDR1 is SGHTA, CDR2 FQGNSA. V lost 1 base, J lost 0 bases, and 11 bases lay in between. This CDR3 contains 16 residues. Here the CDR3 reads CASSLVRRLSTDTQYF. CDR3 sequence (DNA): TGTGCCAGCAGCTTAGTAAGGAGGTTGAGCACAGATACGCAGTATTTT.

The chain carries TRBV4-2 and TRBJ2-7, with D maybe TRBD1 (5 bases). The CDR3 length is 13 residues. The germline V gene encodes CDR1 LGHNA and CDR2 YNFKEQ. Trimming stripped 3 bases from V and 0 bases from J, with 6 bases between. For the CDR3, the DNA is TGTGCCAGCAGCCATCAGGGCTCCTACGAGCAGTACTTC. Amino acid sequence: CASSHQGSYEQYF.

This chain joins TRBV6-1 and TRBJ2-3; 8 bases fit TRBD1. In germline, CDR1 is MNHNS, CDR2 SASEGT. Trimming removed 7 bases from V and 3 bases from J; junction bases left unmatched: 9. This CDR3 has 15 amino acids. The CDR3 region is CASKVRQGRTDTQYF. The CDR3 DNA reads TGTGCCAGCAAAGTAAGACAGGGGAGGACAGATACGCAGTATTTT.

This chain links TRBV27 with TRBJ2-1, with a possible D match to TRBD2 (5 bases). In germline, CDR1 is MNHEY, CDR2 SMNVEV (reference sequence). The CDR3 has 16 residues. V shed 0 bases and J shed 0 bases, with 9 bases lying between them. The DNA of the CDR3 is TGTGCCAGCAGTTTATCAGCGGCCAGCTCCTACAATGAGCAGTTCTTC. It specifies CASSLSAASSYNEQFF.

The rearrangement joins TRBV5-1 to TRBJ2-1, with D unclear. This CDR3 spans 14 amino acids. Trimming pared 0 bases from V and 10 bases from J, leaving 14 bases between. Germline V gives CDR1 SGHRS, CDR2 YFSETQ. The CDR3 sequence: CASSLDYNDKEQFF. The CDR3 nucleotides read TGCGCCAGCAGCTTGGATTACAATGATAAGGAGCAGTTCTTC.

As regards this clonotype: Sequence at one end of the junction differs from germline and may be a read error. J is TRBJ2-1 and V is TRBV6-8, with 11 bases fitting TRBD2. This CDR3 has 13 residues. Germline V gene lookup returns CDR1 MNHGY and CDR2 SAAAGT. CDR3: CANSSGLADEQFF. DNA of the CDR3: TGTGCCAACAGTTCGGGACTAGCGGATGAGCAGTTCTTC.

This clonotype was seen more than once but under ten times. This chain connects TRBV7-8 to TRBJ2-7, with D tentatively TRBD2 (5 bases). V was pared by 5 bases and J by 0 bases, with 14 bases between. This CDR3 is 15 amino acids long. CDR1 and CDR2 (germline): SGHVS, FQNEAQ. The CDR3 spells CASSAPGWSSYEQYF. The DNA of the CDR3 is TGTGCCAGCAGCGCCCCGGGGTGGAGCTCCTACGAGCAGTACTTC.

This clonotype occurred once. The chain uses TRBV28 and TRBJ1-5; D ambiguous. Germline assignment: CDR1 MDHEN and CDR2 SYDVKM. There are 14 residues in the CDR3. Trimming left V 7 bases short and J 0 bases short, with 10 bases between. The CDR3 DNA sequence: TGTGCCAGCACAAACCGGAATAGCAATCAGCCCCAGCATTTT. Translated, it gives CASTNRNSNQPQHF.